This passage covers 25 T cell receptor beta chains from one sample sequenced in a study of metastatic and nonmetastatic thyroid tumors. Through MiXCR, TCRdb re-clonotyped the PCR reads. The sample has just under 20,000 clones, 22% seen once. No patient had received any treatment before thyroid surgery. Sequencing was carried out using tumor tissue. The receptors were gathered from a male donor with papillary thyroid cancer or a benign thyroid nodule (not recorded which). Some clones in this sample may be carry-over from other donors' samples.

Details on this clone: This sequence may be a read error, since a much larger clone differs from it by one base. This CDR3 is also generated by other DNA sequences in the sample. The CDR3 sequence is CASRGGGLDTEAFF. Written as DNA, the CDR3 is TGCGCCAGCCGTGGTGGGGGGCTGGACACTGAAGCTTTCTTT. The chain joins TRBV6-1 to TRBJ1-1; weak D call: TRBD1 (6 bases). CDR1 MNHNS and CDR2 SASEGT come from the germline V gene. The CDR3 consists of 14 residues.

This clone was counted many times. The chain combines TRBV12-3 or TRBV12-4 with TRBJ2-4; 10 bases map to TRBD1. This CDR3 spans 16 amino acids. V shed 4 bases and J 6 bases; nucleotides not matched to a gene: 9. In DNA form, the CDR3 reads TGTGCCAGCAGTTCCAAGGGACAGGGGAGTGGAAACATTCAGTACTTC. Translation gives CASSSKGQGSGNIQYF.

This clone was counted at least ten times. The genes are TRBV24-1 and TRBJ1-5; weak D call: TRBD1 (5 bases). The CDR3 has 17 amino acids. Germline lookup yields CDR1 KGHDR and CDR2 SFDVKD. The germline V and J ends were trimmed by 4 bases and 1 base, with 16 bases remaining between them. The CDR3 reads CATSDSAGLQSNQPQHF. As DNA, the CDR3 is TGTGCCACCAGTGACAGTGCGGGACTTCAGAGCAATCAGCCCCAGCATTTT.

With respect to this clone: The junction does not match germline at one end; this may be a read error. V usage is TRBV20-1 and J usage is TRBJ2-7; D not certain. Germline V gives CDR1 DFQATT, CDR2 SNEGSKA (reference sequence). The CDR3 loop spans 13 amino acids. For the CDR3, the DNA is TGCAGTGCCCTAGGGAACCTCTCCTACGAGAAGTACTTC. It specifies CSALGNLSYEKYF.

Ten or more counts support this clone. The chain joins TRBV5-1 to TRBJ1-6; 7 nucleotides match TRBD1. The CDR3 contains 14 residues. Germline CDR1 is SGHRS and CDR2 is YFSETQ. Unmatched junction bases numbered 2, after V lost 0 bases and J lost 8 bases. The CDR3 sequence is CASSLDRGDSPLHF. The CDR3 DNA reads TGCGCCAGCAGCTTGGACAGGGGCGATTCACCCCTCCACTTT.

This clone was found many times. This sequence joins TRBV2 and TRBJ1-1, with 8 bases fitting TRBD1. V lost 6 bases, J lost 7 bases, and 10 bases stayed unmatched. The germline V gene has CDR1 SNHLY and CDR2 FYNNEI. The CDR3 spans 14 residues. CDR3 sequence: CASRRDRGGGEAFF. CDR3 nucleotide sequence: TGTGCCAGCAGAAGAGACAGGGGAGGAGGTGAAGCTTTCTTT. The whole variable domain, remainder taken from reference TRBV2 and TRBJ1-1, is EPEVTQTPSHQVTQMGQEVILRCVPISNHLYFYWYRQILGQKVEFLVSFYNNEISEKSEIFDDQFSVERPDGSNFTLKIRSTKLEDSAMYFCASRRDRGGGEAFFGQGTRLTVV.

This clone has a count of ten or more. The J gene is TRBJ2-7, the V gene TRBV10-3; 9 nucleotides align to TRBD2. V dropped 10 bases and J dropped 6; count of bases not matched to a gene: 10. Germline-derived CDR1 and CDR2 are ENHRY and SYGVKD. This CDR3 contains 13 residues. The CDR3 here is CASSGGRGSEQYF. The CDR3 DNA reads as TGTGCCAGCAGCGGCGGGAGGGGTTCCGAGCAGTACTTC.

There are a few counts of this clone. The V and J genes are TRBV28 and TRBJ1-2; D gene unclear. The CDR3 totals 15 residues. Germline CDR1 MDHEN, CDR2 SYDVKM. Trimming stripped 3 bases from V and 4 bases from J, with 15 bases between. This chain's CDR3 is CASSFPGKIFYGYTF. In DNA form, the CDR3 reads TGTGCCAGCAGTTTTCCAGGAAAGATTTTCTATGGCTACACCTTC.

A few counts support this clone. CDR3 DNA: TGTGCCAGCAGTGCTACTATCGGTGAGCAGTTCTTC. Protein: CASSATIGEQFF. This chain uses TRBV2 with TRBJ2-1; D is ambiguous. V was trimmed by 4 bases and J by 9 bases, leaving 10 bases between them. The germline CDR1 and CDR2 sequences are SNHLY and FYNNEI. The CDR3 is 12 amino acids.

The V call is TRBV18, the J call TRBJ2-2; TRBD1 agrees at 10 bases. CDR1 and CDR2 from the germline V gene are KGHSH and LQKENI. CDR3 length: 16 amino acids. Losses at the gene ends were 5 bases for V and 5 bases for J; bases not matched to a gene: 8. CDR3 bases: TGTGCCAGCTCAACAGACCGGGACAGGGGTACCGGGGAGCTGTTTTTT. Encoded protein: CASSTDRDRGTGELFF. The whole variable domain, remainder taken from reference TRBV18 and TRBJ2-2, is NAGVMQNPRHLVRRRGQEARLRCSPMKGHSHVYWYRQLPEEGLKFMVYLQKENIIDESGMPKERFSAEFPKEGPSILRIQQVVRGDSAAYFCASSTDRDRGTGELFFGEGSRLTVL.

This clone was picked up one time. The rearrangement links TRBV20-1 to TRBJ2-7; possibly TRBD1 for D (6 bases). In germline, CDR1 is DFQATT, CDR2 SNEGSKA (reference sequence). This CDR3 comprises 14 residues. Trimming left V 0 bases short and J 3 bases short, with 12 bases between. The CDR3 DNA follows: TGCAGTGCTAGAGATCTAGGACAGAGCTACGAGCAGTACTTC. Amino acids: CSARDLGQSYEQYF.

The CDR3 spells CASSQDRHYGYTF. For the CDR3, the DNA is TGTGCCAGCAGCCAGGATCGACACTATGGCTACACCTTC. The V and J genes are TRBV3-1 and TRBJ1-2; D not resolved. CDR1 and CDR2 (germline): LGHDT, YNNKEL (reference sequence). The CDR3 totals 13 residues. Trimming stripped 3 bases from V and 3 bases from J, with 8 bases between.

This clone was counted ten times or more. V and J are TRBV7-9 and TRBJ2-1; unclear D gene. V was trimmed by 2 bases and J by 3 bases, leaving 5 bases between them. The CDR3 totals 13 residues. The germline CDR1 and CDR2 sequences are SEHNR and FQNEAQ (reference sequence). In nucleotides, the CDR3 is TGTGCCAGCAGCTTAATAGTCTACAATGAGCAGTTCTTC. This translates into CASSLIVYNEQFF.

This clone has a count of ten or more. The chain recombines TRBV19 with TRBJ2-7; a weak D match, TRBD2 (5 bases). The germline gives CDR1 LNHDA, CDR2 SQIVND (reference sequence). The CDR3 runs to 18 residues. Trimming cost V 5 bases and J 0 bases, with 23 bases left between them. CDR3 nucleotide sequence: TGTGCCAGTAGTCCAGATGGGAGTCGTGGCCGTTCCTCCTACGAGCAGTACTTC. Protein sequence: CASSPDGSRGRSSYEQYF.

V usage is TRBV11-2 and J usage is TRBJ1-5; TRBD1 matches 10 bases. The V gene's germline CDR1 is SGHAT and CDR2 FQNNGV. This CDR3 is built from 17 residues. V was clipped by 2 bases and J by 1 base; unmatched bases: 5. The CDR3 DNA reads as TGTGCCAGCAGCTTATTCGGGACAGGGGAGAGCAATCAGCCCCAGCATTTT. The encoded protein is CASSLFGTGESNQPQHF.

This clone was recorded many times. This sequence joins TRBV20-1 and TRBJ1-1; TRBD1 is a possible D gene (5 bases). The CDR3 consists of 11 residues. Per the germline V gene, CDR1 is DFQATT and CDR2 is SNEGSKA (reference sequence). V lost 5 bases and J 11 bases, leaving 15 bases between the germline ends. CDR3: CSAGGADAAFF. The CDR3 DNA reads as TGCAGTGCTGGGGGAGCAGACGCCGCTTTCTTT.

Concerning this clone itself: With a much larger clone just one base away, this may be a read error. The rearrangement uses TRBV29-1 and TRBJ1-2; 7 bases line up with TRBD1. CDR3 size: 12 residues. The germline CDR1 and CDR2 sequences are SQVTM and ANQGSEA. In nucleotides, the CDR3 is TGCAGCGTTATACAGGGGTCCTATGGCTACAACTTC. Translation gives CSVIQGSYGYNF.

This clone has a count of ten or more. The genes are TRBV5-1 and TRBJ2-7; the match to TRBD1 covers 8 bases. The V gene end was trimmed by 5 bases and the J gene end by 7 bases; junction bases not matched to a gene: 8. Germline loops: CDR1 SGHRS, CDR2 YFSETQ. This CDR3 has 13 amino acids. The CDR3 DNA follows: TGCGCCAGCAGGAGTCAGACAGGGGAAGAGCAGTACTTC. Translation gives CASRSQTGEEQYF.

The CDR3: CSAREYPEANYGYTF. As DNA, the CDR3 is TGCAGTGCTAGAGAATATCCCGAGGCTAACTATGGCTACACCTTC. This rearrangement joins TRBV20-1 to TRBJ1-2; D call uncertain. Trimming removed 0 bases from V and 0 bases from J, with 11 bases in between. The CDR3 loop spans 15 amino acids. Germline V gene sequence: CDR1 DFQATT, CDR2 SNEGSKA (reference sequence).

The V and J genes are TRBV7-9 and TRBJ2-7; D is uncertain. The CDR3 contains 12 residues. Germline CDR1 reads SEHNR; CDR2 reads FQNEAQ (reference sequence). V lost 1 base and J 4 bases, leaving 5 bases between the germline ends. The CDR3 sequence: CASSLEVYEQYF. The CDR3 DNA follows: TGTGCCAGCAGCTTAGAGGTTTACGAGCAGTACTTC. Using reference TRBV7-9 and TRBJ2-7 for the parts outside the CDR3, the full variable domain is DTGVSQNPRHKITKRGQNVTFRCDPISEHNRLYWYRQTLGQGPEFLTYFQNEAQLEKSRLLSDRFSAERPKGSFSTLEIQRTEQGDSAMYLCASSLEVYEQYFGPGTRLTVT.

This clone has at least ten counts. V gene TRBV6-1 combines with J gene TRBJ1-4; 7 bases match TRBD1. The V segment lost 8 bases and the J segment 5 bases; nucleotides outside the gene matches: 8. The length of the CDR3 is 14 residues. Germline V gives CDR1 MNHNS, CDR2 SASEGT. CDR3 bases: TGTGCCAGCCGAACGGGGACAGAAAATGAAAAACTGTTTTTT. Amino acid sequence: CASRTGTENEKLFF.

Regarding this clone: A much more abundant neighbour one base away suggests this may be a read error. The chain combines TRBV20-1 with TRBJ2-5; 10 bases agree with TRBD2. This CDR3 contains 19 residues. Germline V gene data show CDR1 as DFQATT and CDR2 as SNEGSKA (reference sequence). The CDR3 DNA reads TGCAGTGCTAACCTCCCGGGACTAGCGCTTCATAACCTCCAAGAGACCCAGCACTTC. This encodes CSANLPGLALHNLQETQHF.

This clone was observed many times. This chain connects TRBV5-4 to TRBJ2-7; D not resolved. The CDR3 length is 14 residues. CDR1 SGHNT and CDR2 YYREEE come from the germline V gene (reference sequence). Trimming cost V 1 base and J 0 bases, with 8 bases left between them. The CDR3 sequence: CASSLSPVSYEQYF. CDR3 sequence (DNA): TGTGCCAGCAGCTTGAGCCCCGTCTCCTACGAGCAGTACTTC. Filled out from reference TRBV5-4 and TRBJ2-7, the complete variable domain reads ETGVTQSPTHLIKTRGQQVTLRCSSQSGHNTVSWYQQALGQGPQFIFQYYREEENGRGNFPPRFSGLQFPNYSSELNVNALELDDSALYLCASSLSPVSYEQYFGPGTRLTVT.

The V and J genes are TRBV11-1 and TRBJ2-3; TRBD1 matches 7 bases. Germline trimming cut 4 bases from V and 0 bases from J; bases unmatched to any gene: 4. The germline V gene has CDR1 SGHAT and CDR2 FQDESV (reference sequence). The CDR3 is made up of 15 amino acids. The CDR3: CASSSDRFSTDTQYF. The CDR3 DNA reads as TGTGCCAGCAGCTCGGACAGGTTTAGCACAGATACGCAGTATTTT.

In its sample, this clone was seen many times. DNA of the CDR3: TGTGCCACCAGTGATAGCCGACAGCGGAACTATGGCTACACCTTC. Translation: CATSDSRQRNYGYTF. The chain employs TRBV15 and TRBJ1-2; a possible D gene is TRBD1 (5 bases). In germline, CDR1 is LNHNV, CDR2 YYDKDF (reference sequence). The CDR3 runs 15 residues. V was clipped by 6 bases and J by 2 bases, with 16 bases between them.